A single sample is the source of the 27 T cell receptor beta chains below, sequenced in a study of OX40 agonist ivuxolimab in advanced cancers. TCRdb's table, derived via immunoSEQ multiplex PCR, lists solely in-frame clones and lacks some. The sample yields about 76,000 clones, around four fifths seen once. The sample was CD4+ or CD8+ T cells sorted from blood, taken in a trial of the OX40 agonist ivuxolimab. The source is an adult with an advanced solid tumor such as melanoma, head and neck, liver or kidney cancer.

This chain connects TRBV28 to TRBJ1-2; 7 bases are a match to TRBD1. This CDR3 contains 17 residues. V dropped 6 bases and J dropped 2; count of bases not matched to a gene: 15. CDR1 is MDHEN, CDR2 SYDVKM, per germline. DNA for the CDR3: TGTGCCAGCAGCACGGACCTAACAGGGGAAATAAACTATGGCTACACCTTC. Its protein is CASSTDLTGEINYGYTF.

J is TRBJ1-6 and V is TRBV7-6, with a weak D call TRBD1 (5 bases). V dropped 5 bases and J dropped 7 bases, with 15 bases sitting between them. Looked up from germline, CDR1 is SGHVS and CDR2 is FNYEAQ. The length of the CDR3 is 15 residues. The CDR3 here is CASSDGGVGNSPLHF. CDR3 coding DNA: TGTGCCAGCAGCGACGGGGGGGTCGGAAATTCACCCCTCCACTTT.

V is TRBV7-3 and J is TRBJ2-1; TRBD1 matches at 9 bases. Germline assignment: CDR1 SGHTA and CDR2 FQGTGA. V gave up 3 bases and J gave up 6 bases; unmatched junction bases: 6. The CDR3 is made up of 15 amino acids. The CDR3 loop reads CASSLAGQGFNEQFF. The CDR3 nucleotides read TGTGCCAGCAGCTTGGCCGGACAGGGGTTCAATGAGCAGTTCTTC.

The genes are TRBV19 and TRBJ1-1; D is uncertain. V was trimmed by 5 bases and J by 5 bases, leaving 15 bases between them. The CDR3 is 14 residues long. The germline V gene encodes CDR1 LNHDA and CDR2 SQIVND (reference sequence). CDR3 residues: CASSRPDRGTEAFF. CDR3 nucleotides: TGTGCCAGTAGTCGGCCGGACCGGGGAACTGAAGCTTTCTTT.

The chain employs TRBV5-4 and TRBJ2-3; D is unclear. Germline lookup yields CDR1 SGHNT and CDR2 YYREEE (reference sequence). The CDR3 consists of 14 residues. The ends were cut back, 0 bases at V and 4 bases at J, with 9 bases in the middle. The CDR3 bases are TGTGCCAGCAGCTTGGAGCTCCTCTCAGATACGCAGTATTTT. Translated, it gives CASSLELLSDTQYF.

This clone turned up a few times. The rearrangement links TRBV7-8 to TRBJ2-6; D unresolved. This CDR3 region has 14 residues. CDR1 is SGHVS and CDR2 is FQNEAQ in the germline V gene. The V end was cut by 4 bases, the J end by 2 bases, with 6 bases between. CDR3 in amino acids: CASSSSTGANVLTF. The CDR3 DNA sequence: TGTGCCAGCAGCTCTTCAACTGGGGCCAACGTCCTGACTTTC.

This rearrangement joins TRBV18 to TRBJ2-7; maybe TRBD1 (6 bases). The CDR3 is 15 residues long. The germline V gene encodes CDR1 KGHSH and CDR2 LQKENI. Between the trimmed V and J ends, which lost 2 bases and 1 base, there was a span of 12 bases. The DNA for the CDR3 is TGTGCCAGCTCACCATACAGGGACGGATCCTACGAGCAGTACTTC. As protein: CASSPYRDGSYEQYF.

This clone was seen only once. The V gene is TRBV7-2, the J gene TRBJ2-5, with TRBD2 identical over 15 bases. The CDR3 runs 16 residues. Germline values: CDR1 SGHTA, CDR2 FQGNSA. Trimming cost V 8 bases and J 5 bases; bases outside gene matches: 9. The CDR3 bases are TGTGCCAGCGTCAGAGGACTAGCGGGGGGGAGGGAGACCCAGTACTTC. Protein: CASVRGLAGGRETQYF. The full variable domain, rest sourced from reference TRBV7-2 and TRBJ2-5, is GAGVSQSPSNKVTEKGKDVELRCDPISGHTALYWYRQSLGQGLEFLIYFQGNSAPDKSGLPSDRFSAERTGGSVSTLTIQRTQQEDSAVYLCASVRGLAGGRETQYFGPGTRLLVL.

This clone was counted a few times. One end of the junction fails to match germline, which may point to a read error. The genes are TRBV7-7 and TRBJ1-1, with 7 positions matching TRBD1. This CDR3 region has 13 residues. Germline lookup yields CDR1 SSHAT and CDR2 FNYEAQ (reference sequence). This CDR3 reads CASSQDRATEAFF. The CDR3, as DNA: TGTGCTAGCAGCCAAGACAGGGCCACTGAAGCTTTCTTT.

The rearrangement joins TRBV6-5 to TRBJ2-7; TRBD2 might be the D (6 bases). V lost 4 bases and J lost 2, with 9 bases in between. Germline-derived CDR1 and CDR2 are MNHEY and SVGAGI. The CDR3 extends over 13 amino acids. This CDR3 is CASSFGGPYEQYF. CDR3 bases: TGTGCCAGCAGTTTCGGGGGTCCCTACGAGCAGTACTTC.

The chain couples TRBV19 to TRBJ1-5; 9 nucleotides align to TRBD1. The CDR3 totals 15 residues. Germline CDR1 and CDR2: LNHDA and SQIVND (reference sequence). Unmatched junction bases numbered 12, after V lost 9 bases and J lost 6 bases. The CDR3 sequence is CASQTTGGRGQPQHF. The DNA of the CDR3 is TGTGCCAGCCAAACTACAGGGGGCAGAGGTCAGCCCCAGCATTTT.

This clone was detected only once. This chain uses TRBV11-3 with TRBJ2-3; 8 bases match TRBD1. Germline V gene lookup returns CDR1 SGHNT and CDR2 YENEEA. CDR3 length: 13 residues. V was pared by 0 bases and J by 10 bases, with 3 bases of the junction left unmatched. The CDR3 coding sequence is TGTGCCAGCAGCTTAGACAGGGGGCATTCGCAGTATTTT. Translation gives CASSLDRGHSQYF.

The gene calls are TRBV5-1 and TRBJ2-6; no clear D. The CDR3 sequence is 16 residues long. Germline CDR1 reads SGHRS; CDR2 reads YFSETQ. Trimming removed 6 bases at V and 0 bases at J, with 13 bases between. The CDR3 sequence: CASKSVQTSGANVLTF. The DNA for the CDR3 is TGCGCCAGCAAAAGCGTACAGACCTCTGGGGCCAACGTCCTGACTTTC.

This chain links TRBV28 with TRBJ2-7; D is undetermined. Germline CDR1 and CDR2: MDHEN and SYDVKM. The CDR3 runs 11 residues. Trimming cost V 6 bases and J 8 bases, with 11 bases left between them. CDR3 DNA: TGTGCCAGCAGCGAGAGAGCAAAGCAGTACTTC. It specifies CASSERAKQYF.

CDR3 DNA: TGTGCCAGCAGCTCCCCCAGCGGGAGGCCCGGGGAGCTGTTTTTT. This sequence encodes CASSSPSGRPGELFF. The rearrangement links TRBV7-3 to TRBJ2-2; TRBD2 aligns across 9 bases. There are 15 residues in the CDR3. The V gene's germline CDR1 is SGHTA and CDR2 FQGTGA. With 4 bases clipped from V and 6 bases from J, the junction kept 6 bases outside the gene matches.

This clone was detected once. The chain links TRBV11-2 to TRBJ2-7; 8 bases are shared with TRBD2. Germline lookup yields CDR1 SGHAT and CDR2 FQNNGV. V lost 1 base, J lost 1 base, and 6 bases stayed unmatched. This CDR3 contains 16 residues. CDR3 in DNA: TGTGCCAGCAGCTTAGGGAGCGGGGGTGGTTCCTACGAGCAGTACTTC. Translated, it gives CASSLGSGGGSYEQYF.

As DNA, the CDR3 is TGTGCCAGCAGTGGTGACAGGGAAGGCACTGAAGCTTTCTTT. Protein sequence: CASSGDREGTEAFF. The chain uses TRBV6-5 and TRBJ1-1, with TRBD1 matching over 7 bases. With 5 bases clipped from V and 4 bases from J, the junction kept 7 bases outside the gene matches. There are 14 residues in the CDR3. Germline V CDR1 and CDR2: MNHEY, SVGAGI.

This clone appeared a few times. The CDR3, as DNA: TGTGCCAGCAGCTCGTCAGTCCCCTCTGGGGCCAACGTCCTGACTTTC. Translation: CASSSSVPSGANVLTF. The rearrangement uses TRBV7-3 and TRBJ2-6; no definite D call. CDR3 size: 16 residues. CDR1 and CDR2 (germline): SGHTA, FQGTGA. The V and J ends lost 4 bases and 0 bases respectively, with 10 bases between them. Full variable domain (rest looked up from reference TRBV7-3 and TRBJ2-6): GAGVSQTPSNKVTEKGKYVELRCDPISGHTALYWYRQSLGQGPEFLIYFQGTGAADDSGLPNDRFFAVRPEGSVSTLKIQRTERGDSAVYLCASSSSVPSGANVLTFGAGSRLTVL.

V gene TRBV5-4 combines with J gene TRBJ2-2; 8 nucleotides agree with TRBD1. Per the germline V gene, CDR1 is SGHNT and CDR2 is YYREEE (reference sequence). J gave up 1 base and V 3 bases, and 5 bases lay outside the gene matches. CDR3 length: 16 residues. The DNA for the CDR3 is TGTGCCAGCAGCTCCTCCGGGACAGGGAACACCGGGGAGCTGTTTTTT. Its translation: CASSSSGTGNTGELFF. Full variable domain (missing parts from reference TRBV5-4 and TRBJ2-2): ETGVTQSPTHLIKTRGQQVTLRCSSQSGHNTVSWYQQALGQGPQFIFQYYREEENGRGNFPPRFSGLQFPNYSSELNVNALELDDSALYLCASSSSGTGNTGELFFGEGSRLTVL.

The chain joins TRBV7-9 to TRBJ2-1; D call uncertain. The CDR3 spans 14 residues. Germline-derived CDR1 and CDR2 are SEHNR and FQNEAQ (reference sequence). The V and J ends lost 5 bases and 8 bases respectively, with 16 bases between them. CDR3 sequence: CASSREGSGHEQFF. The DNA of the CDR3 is TGTGCCAGCAGCCGAGAAGGTAGTGGCCATGAGCAGTTCTTC.

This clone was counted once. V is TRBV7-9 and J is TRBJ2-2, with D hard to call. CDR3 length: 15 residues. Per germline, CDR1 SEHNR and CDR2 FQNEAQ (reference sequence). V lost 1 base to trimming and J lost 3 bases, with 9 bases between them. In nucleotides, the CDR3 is TGTGCCAGCAGCTTAGACTTACACGACACCGGGGAGCTGTTTTTT. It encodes CASSLDLHDTGELFF.

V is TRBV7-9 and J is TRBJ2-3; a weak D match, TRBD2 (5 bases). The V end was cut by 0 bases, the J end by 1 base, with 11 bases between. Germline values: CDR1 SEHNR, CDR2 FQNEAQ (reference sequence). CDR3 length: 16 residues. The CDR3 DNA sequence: TGTGCCAGCAGCTTAGCCGGGAATCCGGGCACAGATACGCAGTATTTT. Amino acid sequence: CASSLAGNPGTDTQYF.

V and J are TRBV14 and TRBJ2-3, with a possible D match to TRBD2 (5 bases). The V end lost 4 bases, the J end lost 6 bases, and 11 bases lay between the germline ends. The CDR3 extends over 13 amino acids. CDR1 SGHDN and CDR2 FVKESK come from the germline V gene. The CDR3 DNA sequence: TGTGCCAGCAGCCCGTATCGGGGTGATACGCAGTATTTT. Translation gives CASSPYRGDTQYF.

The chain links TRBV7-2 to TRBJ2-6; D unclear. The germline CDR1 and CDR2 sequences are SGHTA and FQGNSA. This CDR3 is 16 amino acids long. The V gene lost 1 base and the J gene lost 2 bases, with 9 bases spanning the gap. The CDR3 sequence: CASSLVGVPGANVLTF. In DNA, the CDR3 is TGTGCCAGCAGCTTAGTTGGGGTCCCTGGGGCCAACGTCCTGACTTTC.

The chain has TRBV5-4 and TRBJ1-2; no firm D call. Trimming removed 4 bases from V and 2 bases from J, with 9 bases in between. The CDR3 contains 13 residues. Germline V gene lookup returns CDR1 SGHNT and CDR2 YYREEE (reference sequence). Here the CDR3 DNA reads TGTGCCAGCAGCCCGGACGGGAACTATGGCTACACCTTC. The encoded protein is CASSPDGNYGYTF.

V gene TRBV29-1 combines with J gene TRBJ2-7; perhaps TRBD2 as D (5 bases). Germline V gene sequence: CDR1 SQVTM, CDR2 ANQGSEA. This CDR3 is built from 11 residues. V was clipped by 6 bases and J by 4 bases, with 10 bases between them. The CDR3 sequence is CSVSEEYEQYF. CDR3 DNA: TGCAGCGTGTCGGAGGAATACGAGCAGTACTTC.

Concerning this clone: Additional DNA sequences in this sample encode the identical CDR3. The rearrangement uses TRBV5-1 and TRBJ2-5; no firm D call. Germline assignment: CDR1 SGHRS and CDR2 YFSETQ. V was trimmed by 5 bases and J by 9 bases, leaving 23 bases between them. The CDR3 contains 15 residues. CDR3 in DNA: TGCGCCAGCAGACGAGAAGGACGAATCGGAGTGGCCCAGTACTTC. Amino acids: CASRREGRIGVAQYF.